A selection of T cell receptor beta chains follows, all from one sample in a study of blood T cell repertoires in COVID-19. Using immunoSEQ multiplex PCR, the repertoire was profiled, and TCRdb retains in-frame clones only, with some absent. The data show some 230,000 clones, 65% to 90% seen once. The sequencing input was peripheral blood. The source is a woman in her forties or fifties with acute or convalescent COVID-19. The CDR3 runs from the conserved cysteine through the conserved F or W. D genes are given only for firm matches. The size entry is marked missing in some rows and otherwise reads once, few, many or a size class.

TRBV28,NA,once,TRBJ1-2,CASSLSRAPYGYTF,TGTGCCAGCAGTTTATCCAGGGCCCCCTATGGCTACACCTTC
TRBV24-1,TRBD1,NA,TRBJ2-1,CATSDPDRADEQFF,TGTGCCACCAGTGATCCGGACAGGGCCGATGAGCAGTTCTTC
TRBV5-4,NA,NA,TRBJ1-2,CASSLGAGTGGTF,TGTGCCAGCAGCTTGGGCGCGGGGACGGGCGGCACCTTC
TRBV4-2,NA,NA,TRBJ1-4,CASSQGQWRTNEKLFF,TGTGCCAGCAGCCAAGGTCAGTGGAGAACTAATGAAAAACTGTTTTTT
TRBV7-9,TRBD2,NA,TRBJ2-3,CASSSGDYVPDTQYF,TGTGCCAGCAGCTCCGGGGACTATGTGCCAGATACGCAGTATTTT
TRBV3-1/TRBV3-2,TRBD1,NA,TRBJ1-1,CASSPAQGRAEAFF,TGTGCCAGCAGCCCGGCACAGGGGCGGGCTGAAGCTTTCTTT
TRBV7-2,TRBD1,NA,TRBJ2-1,CASGTGTGGYNEQFF,TGTGCCAGCGGGACCGGGACAGGGGGGTACAATGAGCAGTTCTTC
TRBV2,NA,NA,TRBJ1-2,CASSELGTQDGYTF,TGTGCCAGCAGTGAATTGGGCACCCAAGATGGCTACACCTTC
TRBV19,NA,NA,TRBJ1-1,CASIPRGKNTEAFF,TGTGCCAGCATTCCCCGGGGAAAGAACACTGAAGCTTTCTTT
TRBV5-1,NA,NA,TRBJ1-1,CASSPGGPQAFF,TGCGCCAGCAGCCCCGGCGGCCCTCAAGCTTTCTTT
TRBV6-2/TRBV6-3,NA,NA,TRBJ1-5,CASSRTGLQPQHF,TGTGCCAGCAGCCGAACAGGGCTTCAGCCCCAGCATTTT
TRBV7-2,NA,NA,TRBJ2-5,CASRRDPQETQYF,TGTGCCAGCAGGCGGGACCCGCAAGAGACCCAGTACTTC
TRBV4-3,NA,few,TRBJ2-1,CASSLSSYNEQFF,TGCGCCAGCAGCCTGAGCTCCTACAATGAGCAGTTCTTC
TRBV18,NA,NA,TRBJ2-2,CASSRWREANTGELFF,TGTGCCAGCTCACGGTGGAGGGAGGCGAACACCGGGGAGCTGTTTTTT
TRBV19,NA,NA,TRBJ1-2,CASSISRDYGYTF,TGTGCCAGTAGTATTTCCAGGGACTATGGCTACACCTTC
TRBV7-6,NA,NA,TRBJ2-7,CASSLAEGRGSYEQYF,TGTGCCAGCAGCTTAGCCGAAGGGAGAGGTTCCTACGAGCAGTACTTC
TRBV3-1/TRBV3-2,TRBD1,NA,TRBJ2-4,CARTEKPGQTAKNIQYF,TGTGCCAGGACCGAAAAGCCGGGACAGACAGCCAAAAACATTCAGTACTTC
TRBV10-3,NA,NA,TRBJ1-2,CANRENQGYGYTF,TGTGCCAACCGGGAGAACCAGGGCTATGGCTACACCTTC
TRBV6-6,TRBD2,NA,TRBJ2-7,CASSYNQAGVRNEQYF,TGTGCCAGCAGTTACAACCAAGCGGGAGTACGGAACGAGCAGTACTTC
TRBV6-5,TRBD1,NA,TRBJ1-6,CASSGWTGSYSPLHF,TGTGCCAGCAGCGGGTGGACAGGGTCGTACTCACCCCTCCACTTT
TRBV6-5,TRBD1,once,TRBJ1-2,CASRTGGGYGYTF,TGTGCCAGCAGGACAGGGGGGGGTTATGGCTACACCTTC
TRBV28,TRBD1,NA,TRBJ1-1,CASTESRTGTFF,TGTGCCAGCACCGAATCCCGGACAGGCACTTTCTTT
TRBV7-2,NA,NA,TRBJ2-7,CASNPSEGIYEQYF,TGTGCCAGCAACCCCTCGGAGGGGATTTACGAGCAGTACTTC
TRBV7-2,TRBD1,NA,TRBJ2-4,CASSLHYRGKNIQYF,TGTGCCAGCAGCTTACACTACAGGGGAAAAAACATTCAGTACTTC
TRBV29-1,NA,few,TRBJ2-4,CSVDIAKNIQYF,TGCAGCGTTGACATAGCCAAAAACATTCAGTACTTC
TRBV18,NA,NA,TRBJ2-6,CASSETGTSGANVLTF,TGTGCCAGCTCGGAGACAGGGACTTCTGGGGCCAACGTCCTGACTTTC
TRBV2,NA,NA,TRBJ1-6,CASSVGRTNSPLHF,TGTGCCAGCAGTGTGGGGCGGACTAATTCACCCCTCCACTTT
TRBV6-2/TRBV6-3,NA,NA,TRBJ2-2,CASSLRGYSGELFF,TGTGCCAGCAGTCTCAGGGGCTACTCCGGGGAGCTGTTTTTT
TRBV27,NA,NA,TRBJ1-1,CASSFLGLGPNTEAFF,TGTGCCAGCAGTTTCCTCGGCCTGGGGCCTAACACTGAAGCTTTCTTT